The 28 T cell receptor beta chains reported below all come from one sample, sequenced in a study of blood T cell repertoires in COVID-19. TCRdb's table, derived via immunoSEQ multiplex PCR, lists solely in-frame clones and lacks some. The table lists roughly 160,000 clones, roughly 85% of them singletons. Sequenced material: PBMCs or T cells enriched from blood (not recorded which). The source is a man in his sixties who had recovered from COVID-19.

The chain is built from TRBV19 and TRBJ1-5; 8 bases agree with TRBD1. J gave up 4 bases and V 4 bases, and 6 bases lay outside the gene matches. The CDR3 has 15 amino acids. Germline lookup yields CDR1 LNHDA and CDR2 SQIVND (reference sequence). The CDR3 DNA follows: TGTGCCAGTAGTAACCTCCGGGACAGGAATCAGCCCCAGCATTTT. It is translated as CASSNLRDRNQPQHF.

In its sample, this clone was seen a few times. J is TRBJ1-5 and V is TRBV6-2 or TRBV6-3; 8 positions match TRBD1. Unmatched junction bases numbered 13, after V lost 6 bases and J lost 3 bases. The CDR3 has 17 amino acids. The germline V gene has CDR1 MNHEY and CDR2 SVGEGT. In DNA form, the CDR3 reads TGTGCCAGCAGCCCTTCCCCCGGACAGGGCCTCAATCAGCCCCAGCATTTT. It yields the protein CASSPSPGQGLNQPQHF.

The chain employs TRBV7-3 and TRBJ1-3, with TRBD1 as a possible D gene (6 bases). V was cut by 3 bases and J by 7 bases, with 13 bases left in between. The germline gives CDR1 SGHTA, CDR2 FQGTGA. The CDR3 is 14 amino acids. DNA of the CDR3: TGTGCCAGCAGCTTCACAGGGAGTTGGAACACCATATATTTT. Translated: CASSFTGSWNTIYF.

The chain couples TRBV5-1 to TRBJ2-2; TRBD1 agrees at 7 bases. This CDR3 is built from 15 residues. V lost 3 bases, J lost 0 bases, and 2 bases stayed unmatched. Germline V gene sequence: CDR1 SGHRS, CDR2 YFSETQ. The CDR3 sequence: CASSSTGTNTGELFF. The CDR3, as DNA: TGCGCCAGCAGCTCGACAGGGACGAACACCGGGGAGCTGTTTTTT.

Written as DNA, the CDR3 is TGTGCCAGCAGCCACGGGACAGGGAGGGCCGAGCAGTACTTC. Its protein is CASSHGTGRAEQYF. The chain couples TRBV7-2 to TRBJ2-7; TRBD1 agrees at 9 bases. Looked up from germline, CDR1 is SGHTA and CDR2 is FQGNSA. The CDR3 contains 14 residues. V shed 5 bases, J shed 6 bases, and the junction held 8 bases outside the gene matches.

The chain has TRBV29-1 and TRBJ2-2; TRBD1 agrees at 8 bases. Germline V gene data show CDR1 as SQVTM and CDR2 as ANQGSEA. This CDR3 is 14 amino acids long. J gave up 5 bases and V 6 bases, and 8 bases lay outside the gene matches. DNA for the CDR3: TGCAGCGTCGGCCGGGACAGGCAAACCGGGGAGCTGTTTTTT. It is translated as CSVGRDRQTGELFF.

V and J are TRBV6-5 and TRBJ1-2; 10 bases align to TRBD1. The CDR3 length is 14 residues. Per the germline V gene, CDR1 is MNHEY and CDR2 is SVGAGI. The V segment lost 7 bases and the J segment 1 base; nucleotides outside the gene matches: 3. CDR3 in amino acids: CASTGQGGNYGYTF. CDR3 DNA sequence: TGTGCCAGCACCGGACAGGGGGGTAACTATGGCTACACCTTC.

The V gene is TRBV7-8, the J gene TRBJ2-4; D may be TRBD2 (5 bases). Trimming took 4 bases from V and 0 from J, leaving 10 bases between them. The CDR3 has 15 residues. The germline V gene has CDR1 SGHVS and CDR2 FQNEAQ. The CDR3, as DNA: TGTGCCAGCAGCTCCTCGCGGGTAGCCAAAAACATTCAGTACTTC. It yields the protein CASSSSRVAKNIQYF.

This clone was seen once. This chain links TRBV3-1 (or the pseudogene TRBV3-2) with TRBJ1-3; D gene uncertain. The germline gives CDR1 LGHDT, CDR2 YNNKEL (reference sequence). With 0 bases removed from V and 0 bases from J, the gap between germline ends came to 9 bases. The CDR3 is 16 residues long. DNA for the CDR3: TGTGCCAGCAGCCAAGATCAACGGTCCTCTGGAAACACCATATATTTT. Its protein is CASSQDQRSSGNTIYF.

V and J are TRBV25-1 and TRBJ2-1; 7 positions match TRBD1. The CDR3 runs 15 residues. V was pared by 6 bases and J by 3 bases, with 8 bases of the junction left unmatched. The V gene's germline CDR1 is MGHDK and CDR2 SYGVNS. CDR3 region: CASRPHRGHYNEQFF. The CDR3 DNA reads as TGTGCCAGCAGACCGCACAGGGGACACTACAATGAGCAGTTCTTC.

The chain carries TRBV19 and TRBJ1-1, with D possibly being TRBD1 (6 bases). The CDR3 is made up of 11 amino acids. V gave up 7 bases and J gave up 3 bases, with 6 bases separating them. Looked up from germline, CDR1 is LNHDA and CDR2 is SQIVND (reference sequence). The CDR3: CASNRDTEAFF. For the CDR3, the DNA is TGTGCCAGTAACAGGGACACTGAAGCTTTCTTT.

This clone was detected a few times. V usage is TRBV10-2 and J usage is TRBJ2-2; possibly TRBD1 for D (6 bases). Trimming left V 6 bases short and J 6 bases short, with 11 bases between. This CDR3 contains 13 residues. Looked up from germline, CDR1 is WSHSY and CDR2 is SAAADI. CDR3 sequence: CASRQYRAGELFF. The CDR3 DNA reads as TGCGCCAGCAGACAATACAGGGCCGGGGAGCTGTTTTTT.

Here the CDR3 reads CASSEIGDRGKLFF. For the CDR3, the DNA is TGTGCCAGCAGTGAAATTGGAGACAGGGGAAAACTGTTTTTT. The V gene is TRBV2, the J gene TRBJ1-4; 8 positions agree with TRBD1. V lost 2 bases, J lost 10 bases, and 6 bases stayed unmatched. This CDR3 is 14 amino acids long. Germline V gene lookup returns CDR1 SNHLY and CDR2 FYNNEI.

J is TRBJ2-7 and V is TRBV9; 11 nucleotides agree with TRBD1. This CDR3 has 15 residues. Germline V gene data show CDR1 as SGDLS and CDR2 as YYNGEE. Losses at the gene ends were 1 base for V and 7 bases for J; bases not matched to a gene: 7. In DNA, the CDR3 is TGTGCCAGCAGCGTAACCGGACAGGGGGCAGGAGAGCAGTACTTC. Translating gives CASSVTGQGAGEQYF.

J is TRBJ2-7 and V is TRBV2; 8 bases agree with TRBD1. Trimming removed 7 bases from V and 2 bases from J; junction bases left unmatched: 7. The CDR3 runs 14 residues. The germline V gene has CDR1 SNHLY and CDR2 FYNNEI. Written as DNA, the CDR3 is TGTGCCAGCATTTCCGACAGGGGCCCCTACGAGCAGTACTTC. Its protein is CASISDRGPYEQYF.

The genes are TRBV5-1 and TRBJ2-2, with D unclear. The germline V gene has CDR1 SGHRS and CDR2 YFSETQ. The germline V and J ends were trimmed by 0 bases and 7 bases, with 13 bases remaining between them. The CDR3 spans 15 residues. This chain's CDR3 is CASSLGLKVFGELFF. CDR3 in DNA: TGCGCCAGCAGCTTGGGACTCAAGGTTTTCGGGGAGCTGTTTTTT.

The CDR3 spells CASSYSDSTGELFF. DNA of the CDR3: TGTGCCAGCAGTTACTCTGACAGCACCGGGGAGCTGTTTTTT. The V call is TRBV6-5, the J call TRBJ2-2, with D possibly matching TRBD1 (5 bases). Germline loops: CDR1 MNHEY, CDR2 SVGAGI. With 0 bases removed from V and 4 bases from J, the gap between germline ends came to 6 bases. The CDR3 is 14 amino acids.

V gene TRBV6-5 combines with J gene TRBJ1-5, with a possible D match to TRBD1 (6 bases). The CDR3 loop spans 13 amino acids. Germline V gene data show CDR1 as MNHEY and CDR2 as SVGAGI. The V end was cut by 5 bases, the J end by 5 bases, with 10 bases between. This chain's CDR3 is CASSRQEDQPQHF. For the CDR3, the DNA is TGTGCCAGCAGTAGACAGGAGGATCAGCCCCAGCATTTT.

V usage is TRBV5-1 and J usage is TRBJ1-2; 8 nucleotides match TRBD1. The germline CDR1 and CDR2 sequences are SGHRS and YFSETQ. The ends lost 2 bases at V and 2 bases at J; junction bases unmatched: 5. There are 15 residues in the CDR3. The DNA for the CDR3 is TGCGCCAGCAGCTTCGGACAGGGACCGAACTATGGCTACACCTTC. This sequence encodes CASSFGQGPNYGYTF.

The chain employs TRBV11-3 and TRBJ2-2; D is perhaps TRBD1 (5 bases). Trimming took off 3 bases at V and 5 bases at J, with 10 bases between the two ends. The CDR3 contains 14 residues. Germline CDR1 reads SGHNT; CDR2 reads YENEEA. CDR3 residues: CASSFDSRTGELFF. In nucleotides, the CDR3 is TGTGCCAGCAGCTTCGACAGTAGAACCGGGGAGCTGTTTTTT.

This rearrangement joins TRBV7-3 to TRBJ1-2; D possibly corresponds to TRBD1 (6 bases). CDR1 is SGHTA, CDR2 FQGTGA, per germline. The CDR3 length is 14 residues. V lost 10 bases and J lost 6, with 21 bases in between. CDR3: CAITLFRGNHGYTF. CDR3 DNA sequence: TGTGCCATCACCCTTTTTAGGGGGAACCATGGCTACACCTTC.

The chain recombines TRBV5-1 with TRBJ2-5; 8 bases align to TRBD2. This CDR3 has 14 residues. Germline V lookup: CDR1 SGHRS, CDR2 YFSETQ. The ends lost 4 bases at V and 1 base at J; junction bases unmatched: 3. CDR3 protein: CASSPTSAQETQYF. CDR3 nucleotide sequence: TGCGCCAGCAGCCCGACTAGCGCCCAAGAGACCCAGTACTTC.

The genes are TRBV28 and TRBJ2-7; D perhaps matches TRBD2 (6 bases). This CDR3 contains 11 residues. Between the trimmed V and J ends, which lost 7 bases and 6 bases, there was a span of 10 bases. The germline CDR1 and CDR2 sequences are MDHEN and SYDVKM. CDR3 amino acids: CASKGAGEQYF. The CDR3 DNA reads TGTGCCAGCAAAGGAGCGGGCGAGCAGTACTTC.

The rearrangement uses TRBV5-6 and TRBJ2-1; 11 bases align to TRBD2. The CDR3 consists of 16 residues. Trimming took 4 bases from V and 9 from J; bases not matched to a gene: 12. Germline loops: CDR1 SGHDT, CDR2 YYEEEE. The CDR3 here is CASSRTLAGGGFEQFF. The CDR3 nucleotides read TGTGCCAGCAGCAGAACTTTAGCGGGAGGGGGTTTTGAGCAGTTCTTC.

CDR3 protein: CASSWGGAETEAFF. In nucleotides, the CDR3 is TGTGCCAGCAGCTGGGGAGGGGCAGAGACTGAAGCTTTCTTT. The chain employs TRBV5-5 and TRBJ1-1; TRBD1 might be the D (5 bases). The CDR3 spans 14 residues. V was shortened by 3 bases and J by 5 bases, with 14 bases between the two germline ends. Germline V gene sequence: CDR1 SGHKS, CDR2 YYEKEE (reference sequence).

This chain joins TRBV2 and TRBJ1-3, with 9 bases matching TRBD1. The CDR3 is 14 residues long. Germline CDR1 reads SNHLY; CDR2 reads FYNNEI. Trimming at V came to 8 bases and at J to 2 bases, leaving 4 bases not matched to a gene. The CDR3 sequence: CASAGQGPGNTIYF. The CDR3 DNA reads TGTGCCAGCGCAGGACAGGGGCCTGGAAACACCATATATTTT.

The J gene is TRBJ2-2, the V gene TRBV15; 11 positions match TRBD2. Germline V gene sequence: CDR1 LNHNV, CDR2 YYDKDF (reference sequence). The length of the CDR3 is 19 residues. Trimming cost V 1 base and J 2 bases; bases outside gene matches: 9. CDR3 sequence (DNA): TGTGCCACCAGCAGAGGCCCCGGGACTAGCGGTCTCAACACCGGGGAGCTGTTTTTT. Its protein is CATSRGPGTSGLNTGELFF.

The V and J genes are TRBV5-5 and TRBJ2-7; 7 bases match TRBD2. Germline-derived CDR1 and CDR2 are SGHKS and YYEKEE (reference sequence). The CDR3 runs 16 residues. V was pared by 4 bases and J by 2 bases, with 12 bases of the junction left unmatched. The CDR3 protein is CASSPRSGTAAYEQYF. CDR3 sequence (DNA): TGTGCCAGCAGCCCCCGAAGCGGGACTGCTGCCTACGAGCAGTACTTC.